This T cell receptor (beta chain) was sequenced in a study of blood T cell repertoires in COVID-19. As for the study in general: COVID-19 samples from acute and convalescent phases originated in the United States, Italy and Spain.

This clone was observed a handful of times. Original analysis: Researchers report that nucleated cell counts were estimated from reference gene primer amplification. TCRdb's table, derived via immunoSEQ multiplex PCR, lists solely in-frame clones and lacks some. V and J calls and clone size follow that table, whereas D and trimming were derived from the DNA. The data hold some 270,000 clones, with less than 95% observed a single time. Specimen: PBMCs or T cells enriched from blood (not recorded which). This clonotype originated in a man in his forties or fifties who had been exposed to COVID-19.

CDR3 in DNA: TGTGCCAGCAGCTTAGGCGGGAGGTATATCTTCCACGAGCAGTACTTC. Amino acids: CASSLGGRYIFHEQYF. The chain carries TRBV7-2 and TRBJ2-7; 8 nucleotides align to TRBD2. CDR1 and CDR2 (germline): SGHTA, FQGNSA. The ends lost 1 base at V and 5 bases at J; junction bases unmatched: 10. This CDR3 spans 16 amino acids.